This T cell receptor (beta chain) stems from a study of blood T cell repertoires in COVID-19. Study information: Sites across the United States, Italy and Spain contributed samples from acute and convalescent COVID-19. T cells, B-cell-depleted T cells, or PBMCs provided the cDNA or gDNA that served as material.

Assay: immunoSEQ multiplex PCR; the TCRdb copy retains only in-frame clones and omits some. Of about 50,000 clones in the sample, 80% to 90% were seen once. Germline CDR1 reads LGHDT; CDR2 reads YNNKEL (reference sequence). V was clipped by 2 bases and J by 3 bases; unmatched bases: 7. This CDR3 region has 16 residues. The clonotype was recovered from a man aged 45 to 65 with active COVID-19. The chain combines TRBV3-1 (or the pseudogene TRBV3-2) with TRBJ2-1; 7 bases map to TRBD2. Sequencing input: peripheral blood. The CDR3 DNA sequence: TGTGCCAGCAGCCAATACCCTAGCGGTCACTACAATGAGCAGTTCTTC. This encodes CASSQYPSGHYNEQFF.